This TCR beta chain was recorded in a study of OX40 agonist ivuxolimab in advanced cancers. Germline-derived CDR1 and CDR2 are GTSNPN and SVGIG (reference sequence). This CDR3 spans 14 amino acids. The V gene end was trimmed by 4 bases and the J gene end by 8 bases; junction bases not matched to a gene: 8. Clones were sequenced by immunoSEQ multiplex PCR, and TCRdb holds only the in-frame ones, with some missing. The sample shows about 34,000 clones, around 83% of them seen only once. This clone was seen a handful of times. This sequence joins TRBV30 and TRBJ1-2, with TRBD1 identical over 12 bases. The sequences come from CD4+ or CD8+ T cells sorted from blood, collected in a trial of the OX40 agonist ivuxolimab. The clonotype was recovered from an adult with an advanced solid tumor such as melanoma, head and neck, liver or kidney cancer. For the CDR3, the DNA is TGTGCCTGGACCGGGACAGGGGGCGCGGAAGGCTACACCTTC. Amino acids: CAWTGTGGAEGYTF.